The 32 T cell receptor beta chains below all came from one sample that was sequenced in a study of identical twins. Each CDR3 protein is one row after TCRdb ran MiXCR on the 5' RACE reads. This table has around 670,000 distinct CDR3 sequences, roughly 6% appearing once. What was sequenced was naive T cells sorted from blood. Receptors were obtained from a man aged 18 to 29 in good health.

The chain uses TRBV12-3 or TRBV12-4 and TRBJ2-7; no clear D. V was shortened by 0 bases and J by 0 bases, with 12 bases between the two germline ends. This CDR3 has 16 residues. In DNA, the CDR3 is TGTGCCAGCAGTTTAGCCGCCAGCCGGCGCTCCTACGAGCAGTACTTC. Its protein product is CASSLAASRRSYEQYF.

This clonotype has a handful of counts. J is TRBJ2-3 and V is TRBV5-1, with 9 bases fitting TRBD2. CDR1 SGHRS and CDR2 YFSETQ come from the germline V gene. This CDR3 comprises 16 residues. V lost 3 bases and J lost 1; bases outside the gene matches: 6. The CDR3, as DNA: TGCGCCAGCAGCTGGAGCGGGAGGAGCCGCACAGATACGCAGTATTTT. Translating gives CASSWSGRSRTDTQYF. The full variable domain, completed using reference TRBV5-1 and TRBJ2-3, is KAGVTQTPRYLIKTRGQQVTLSCSPISGHRSVSWYQQTPGQGLQFLFEYFSETQRNKGNFPGRFSGRQFSNSRSEMNVSTLELGDSALYLCASSWSGRSRTDTQYFGPGTRLTVL.

This clonotype was seen repeatedly, ten times or more. The genes are TRBV9 and TRBJ2-7, with 8 bases matching TRBD1. V trimming: 3 bases; J trimming: 5 bases; junction bases outside the gene matches: 7. The CDR3 covers 14 residues. Looked up from germline, CDR1 is SGDLS and CDR2 is YYNGEE. CDR3 in DNA: TGTGCCAGCAGCGCCCAAGACAGGGGCCACGAGCAGTACTTC. Its protein is CASSAQDRGHEQYF.

At least ten counts were recorded for this clonotype. The rearrangement uses TRBV29-1 and TRBJ2-7; D possibly corresponds to TRBD1 (6 bases). V was cut by 6 bases and J by 6 bases, with 21 bases left in between. CDR1 and CDR2 from the germline V gene are SQVTM and ANQGSEA. The length of the CDR3 is 14 residues. CDR3 protein: CSVRQESPIGEQYF. The CDR3 DNA follows: TGCAGCGTCCGACAGGAATCTCCAATCGGCGAGCAGTACTTC.

This clonotype was observed a few times. This rearrangement joins TRBV6-5 to TRBJ2-3, with 13 bases matching TRBD2. The CDR3 length is 18 residues. In germline, CDR1 is MNHEY, CDR2 SVGAGI. Trimming removed 0 bases from V and 7 bases from J; junction bases left unmatched: 10. CDR3 bases: TGTGCCAGCAGTTACTCCACTGGACTAGCGGGAGAACCTAATACGCAGTATTTT. This sequence encodes CASSYSTGLAGEPNTQYF.

This clonotype appeared many times. The V gene is TRBV20-1, the J gene TRBJ2-5; D may be TRBD1 (5 bases). CDR3 length: 13 amino acids. CDR1 DFQATT and CDR2 SNEGSKA come from the germline V gene (reference sequence). V was pared by 4 bases and J by 3 bases, with 12 bases between. CDR3 sequence: CSAKGQGKETQYF. In nucleotides, the CDR3 is TGCAGTGCTAAAGGGCAGGGTAAAGAGACCCAGTACTTC.

This clonotype came up many times. The chain carries TRBV6-2 or TRBV6-3 and TRBJ2-4, with TRBD2 matching over 12 bases. The V and J ends lost 3 bases and 15 bases, in that order; junction bases with no gene match: 6. Germline CDR1 is MNHEY and CDR2 is SVGEGT. This CDR3 is built from 13 residues. The CDR3 nucleotides are TGTGCCAGCAGTTATCAAGGACTAGCGGGAATGTACTTC. Its protein product is CASSYQGLAGMYF.

This clonotype was observed at least ten times. This rearrangement joins TRBV5-5 to TRBJ1-1, with D maybe TRBD1 (6 bases). Germline CDR1 SGHKS, CDR2 YYEKEE (reference sequence). This CDR3 contains 14 residues. The V end lost 0 bases, the J end lost 4 bases, and 10 bases lay between the germline ends. The DNA for the CDR3 is TGTGCCAGCAGCTTGGGACAGGCCGGCACTGAAGCTTTCTTT. This codes for CASSLGQAGTEAFF. The whole variable domain, filled in from reference TRBV5-5 and TRBJ1-1, reads DAGVTQSPTHLIKTRGQQVTLRCSPISGHKSVSWYQQVLGQGPQFIFQYYEKEERGRGNFPDRFSARQFPNYSSELNVNALLLGDSALYLCASSLGQAGTEAFFGQGTRLTVV.

This clonotype was detected many times. The J gene is TRBJ1-2, the V gene TRBV7-6; no clear D. Trimming shortened V by 10 bases and J by 6 bases, and 15 bases separated the two germline ends. The CDR3 runs to 12 residues. CDR1 and CDR2 (germline): SGHVS, FNYEAQ. In DNA, the CDR3 is TGTGCCACCTCGGGATTCCTGGATGGCTACACCTTC. Protein product: CATSGFLDGYTF.

The chain employs TRBV6-6 and TRBJ2-1, with a possible D match to TRBD1 (5 bases). V was cut by 5 bases and J by 8 bases, with 13 bases left in between. Germline V gene data show CDR1 as MNHNY and CDR2 as SVGAGI (reference sequence). This CDR3 contains 13 residues. CDR3 sequence (DNA): TGTGCCAGCAGTAACCAGGGTGCACATGAGCAGTTCTTC. This gives the protein CASSNQGAHEQFF.

This clonotype occurred many times. The rearrangement links TRBV6-5 to TRBJ2-2; D remains ambiguous. The CDR3 has 12 residues. The germline V gene encodes CDR1 MNHEY and CDR2 SVGAGI. The germline V and J ends were trimmed by 7 bases and 5 bases, with 8 bases remaining between them. For the CDR3, the DNA is TGTGCCAGCACCAAAAGTACCGGGGAGCTGTTTTTT. Translating gives CASTKSTGELFF.

This clonotype occurred many times. V and J are TRBV7-2 and TRBJ2-7; perhaps TRBD1 as D (6 bases). The V and J ends lost 5 bases and 3 bases respectively, with 11 bases between them. Germline CDR1 reads SGHTA; CDR2 reads FQGNSA. The length of the CDR3 is 13 residues. CDR3 protein: CASSTGTLYEQYF. The CDR3 DNA sequence: TGTGCCAGCAGCACCGGGACACTCTACGAGCAGTACTTC.

This chain connects TRBV4-1 to TRBJ2-5; 11 bases align to TRBD2. The CDR3 has 17 amino acids. The J segment lost 9 bases and the V segment lost 0 bases, leaving 12 bases of the junction unmatched. Germline CDR1 reads MGHRA; CDR2 reads YSYEKL. The CDR3 region is CASSQDLGTSGARAQYF. In nucleotides, the CDR3 is TGCGCCAGCAGCCAAGATCTCGGGACTAGCGGCGCCCGGGCCCAGTACTTC.

This clonotype was counted ten times or more. This rearrangement joins TRBV7-9 to TRBJ2-7; TRBD1 matches at 7 bases. V gave up 7 bases and J gave up 4 bases; unmatched junction bases: 13. CDR1 and CDR2 from the germline V gene are SEHNR and FQNEAQ (reference sequence). CDR3 size: 15 residues. The CDR3 DNA is TGTGCCAGCACTGGAACCGGGACAGAGACGTACGAGCAGTACTTC. This encodes CASTGTGTETYEQYF.

V is TRBV20-1 and J is TRBJ1-2; D is uncertain. V lost 7 bases, J lost 8 bases, and 26 bases lay in between. The germline gives CDR1 DFQATT, CDR2 SNEGSKA (reference sequence). This CDR3 has 15 amino acids. The CDR3 spells CSGAQGLGVGLGYTF. CDR3 DNA sequence: TGCAGTGGCGCCCAAGGTTTGGGAGTCGGCCTCGGCTACACCTTC.

This clonotype has a count of ten or more. This chain links TRBV29-1 with TRBJ1-1, with D unclear. V gave up 6 bases and J gave up 0 bases, with 11 bases separating them. The CDR3 has 13 residues. Per the germline V gene, CDR1 is SQVTM and CDR2 is ANQGSEA. CDR3 DNA: TGCAGCGTGGTACAGCTACTGAACACTGAAGCTTTCTTT. Amino acids: CSVVQLLNTEAFF.

CDR3 nucleotide sequence: TGTGCCATCAGGGGGAGACTAGCGGGAGATGGCAATGAGCAGTTCTTC. As protein: CAIRGRLAGDGNEQFF. V usage is TRBV10-3 and J usage is TRBJ2-1, with 12 nucleotides matching TRBD2. The CDR3 length is 16 residues. CDR1 is ENHRY and CDR2 is SYGVKD in the germline V gene. Trimming removed 6 bases from V and 6 bases from J; junction bases left unmatched: 9.

The chain employs TRBV6-1 and TRBJ1-4; 7 positions agree with TRBD1. Germline CDR1 is MNHNS and CDR2 is SASEGT. The CDR3 sequence is 14 residues long. The trim removed 8 bases at V and 5 bases at J, leaving 8 bases unmatched. CDR3: CASSRAGGNEKLFF. The CDR3 region has the DNA TGTGCCAGCTCGCGGGCAGGGGGAAATGAAAAACTGTTTTTT.

CDR3: CASSLGVADNEQFF. The DNA of the CDR3 is TGTGCCAGCAGCTTGGGTGTCGCTGACAATGAGCAGTTCTTC. The chain joins TRBV5-5 to TRBJ2-1; D is unclear. This CDR3 spans 14 amino acids. The V end lost 0 bases, the J end lost 5 bases, and 9 bases lay between the germline ends. Germline CDR1 SGHKS, CDR2 YYEKEE (reference sequence).

This clonotype showed up many times. This sequence joins TRBV7-9 and TRBJ1-1, with D uncertain. This CDR3 spans 14 amino acids. V lost 5 bases and J lost 6, with 16 bases in between. Germline loops: CDR1 SEHNR, CDR2 FQNEAQ (reference sequence). The CDR3 reads CASSPGDIISEAFF. CDR3 sequence (DNA): TGTGCCAGCAGCCCAGGTGATATCATTTCTGAAGCTTTCTTT.

This clonotype was observed at least ten times. CDR3 in amino acids: CSARDGERYEQYF. In DNA, the CDR3 is TGCAGTGCTAGAGATGGTGAACGCTACGAGCAGTACTTC. The V gene is TRBV20-1, the J gene TRBJ2-7; the D is unclear. V lost 0 bases and J 3 bases, leaving 9 bases between the germline ends. The CDR3 sequence is 13 residues long. The germline gives CDR1 DFQATT, CDR2 SNEGSKA (reference sequence).

This clonotype showed up many times. The chain's CDR3 is CASSSYSRIGTEAFF. The CDR3 DNA follows: TGCGCCAGCAGCTCATACAGCCGTATCGGCACTGAAGCTTTCTTT. V is TRBV5-1 and J is TRBJ1-1; unclear D gene. Trimming shortened V by 3 bases and J by 4 bases, and 16 bases separated the two germline ends. Germline lookup yields CDR1 SGHRS and CDR2 YFSETQ. This CDR3 spans 15 amino acids. Filled out from reference TRBV5-1 and TRBJ1-1, the complete variable domain reads KAGVTQTPRYLIKTRGQQVTLSCSPISGHRSVSWYQQTPGQGLQFLFEYFSETQRNKGNFPGRFSGRQFSNSRSEMNVSTLELGDSALYLCASSSYSRIGTEAFFGQGTRLTVV.

This clonotype was seen repeatedly, ten times or more. The V call is TRBV28, the J call TRBJ2-5; 7 bases agree with TRBD2. There are 14 residues in the CDR3. V lost 6 bases, J lost 3 bases, and 7 bases stayed unmatched. The germline gives CDR1 MDHEN, CDR2 SYDVKM. For the CDR3, the DNA is TGTGCCAGCAGAAGACTAGCTGGGGAAGAGACCCAGTACTTC. Protein: CASRRLAGEETQYF.

This clonotype was counted ten times or more. The chain employs TRBV11-2 and TRBJ2-3, with 14 bases aligning to TRBD2. The germline V gene has CDR1 SGHAT and CDR2 FQNNGV. After removal of 4 bases from V and 0 bases from J, the junction contained 6 bases not matched to a gene. The CDR3 spans 18 residues. CDR3 region: CASSSGTSGRRSTDTQYF. In DNA, the CDR3 is TGTGCCAGCAGCTCTGGGACTAGCGGGAGAAGGAGCACAGATACGCAGTATTTT.

In this sample, this clonotype turned up many times. The chain combines TRBV20-1 with TRBJ1-5; D is undetermined. The CDR3 totals 16 residues. Between the trimmed V and J ends, which lost 5 bases and 4 bases, there was a span of 21 bases. Germline assignment: CDR1 DFQATT and CDR2 SNEGSKA (reference sequence). In DNA form, the CDR3 reads TGCAGTGCTCTTCTCAGGCAGACCACCTTGAATCAGCCCCAGCATTTT. Translating it yields CSALLRQTTLNQPQHF.

This clonotype was seen a handful of times. The chain has TRBV20-1 and TRBJ2-3; TRBD2 matches at 13 bases. V shed 6 bases, J shed 7 bases, and the junction held 13 bases outside the gene matches. The CDR3 extends over 16 amino acids. Germline-derived CDR1 and CDR2 are DFQATT and SNEGSKA (reference sequence). The DNA for the CDR3 is TGCAGTGCCCCAGGACTAGCGGGAGTGTCGACGCATACGCAGTATTTT. It is translated as CSAPGLAGVSTHTQYF.

This clonotype has just a few counts. The chain recombines TRBV5-1 with TRBJ2-7; 9 positions agree with TRBD2. Unmatched junction bases numbered 16, after V lost 4 bases and J lost 5 bases. This CDR3 has 17 amino acids. Germline loops: CDR1 SGHRS, CDR2 YFSETQ. CDR3 residues: CASSPTQNVAGVHEQYF. DNA for the CDR3: TGCGCCAGCAGCCCTACACAAAATGTAGCGGGAGTCCACGAGCAGTACTTC.

Remarks on this clonotype: A much larger clone differs by one base, so this may be a read error. The chain recombines TRBV24-1 with TRBJ2-1, with 12 bases that match TRBD1. Germline values: CDR1 KGHDR, CDR2 SFDVKD. This CDR3 comprises 16 residues. CDR3 loop: CATTGSPGQGANEQCF. The CDR3 DNA is TGTGCCACCACAGGATCACCGGGACAGGGGGCGAATGAGCAGTGCTTC.

This clonotype was observed many times. The rearrangement links TRBV3-1 to TRBJ2-1; D not resolved. The CDR3 runs to 13 residues. Trimming took off 2 bases at V and 5 bases at J, with 7 bases between the two ends. Per the germline V gene, CDR1 is LGHDT and CDR2 is YNNKEL (reference sequence). DNA of the CDR3: TGTGCCAGCAGCCAAACCTTCAACAATGAGCAGTTCTTC. Protein sequence: CASSQTFNNEQFF.

A few counts support this clonotype. The V and J genes are TRBV4-3 and TRBJ2-1; 9 positions agree with TRBD2. Germline CDR1 reads LGHNA; CDR2 reads YSLEER. This CDR3 region has 16 residues. V dropped 0 bases and J dropped 3; count of bases not matched to a gene: 3. CDR3 sequence: CASSQEGGRDYNEQFF. The CDR3 nucleotides read TGCGCCAGCAGCCAAGAGGGCGGGAGGGACTACAATGAGCAGTTCTTC.

The chain uses TRBV12-3 or TRBV12-4 and TRBJ2-2, with TRBD2 identical over 14 bases. This CDR3 is 18 amino acids long. With 5 bases clipped from V and 5 bases from J, the junction kept 10 bases outside the gene matches. This CDR3 is CASSTPGLAGVGTGELFF. CDR3 DNA: TGTGCCAGCAGTACTCCGGGACTAGCGGGAGTTGGGACCGGGGAGCTGTTTTTT.

This clonotype was observed at least ten times. This chain uses TRBV6-1 with TRBJ1-6; D unclear. The CDR3 totals 16 residues. Germline V gene lookup returns CDR1 MNHNS and CDR2 SASEGT. The ends were cut back, 0 bases at V and 2 bases at J, with 8 bases in the middle. The CDR3 spells CASSEATGTYNSPLHF. CDR3 coding DNA: TGTGCCAGCAGTGAAGCGACGGGTACCTATAATTCACCCCTCCACTTT.